This entry lists 13 T cell receptor beta chains sequenced from one sample in a study of beta chain features in type 1 diabetes. The whole isolated RNA underwent reverse transcription, so sequencing captured expressed TCRB transcripts. The repertoire was sequenced with immunoSEQ multiplex PCR; TCRdb's copy has only in-frame clones and lacks some. In the table there are 120,000 to 150,000 clones, 6% to 7.5% of which are singletons. Sequencing input: central memory CD4+ T cells from blood. The origin of the receptors is a woman in her 30s in good health.

This clone was observed a handful of times. The chain couples TRBV7-2 to TRBJ1-2, with 9 bases aligning to TRBD1. Losses at the gene ends were 1 base for V and 8 bases for J; bases not matched to a gene: 8. This CDR3 comprises 15 residues. Germline-derived CDR1 and CDR2 are SGHTA and FQGNSA. The DNA for the CDR3 is TGTGCCAGCAGCTTAGTCTGGGGACAGGGAGTGGGCTACACCTTC. Its protein is CASSLVWGQGVGYTF.

This clone was observed a handful of times. The J gene is TRBJ2-7, the V gene TRBV6-1; D possibly corresponds to TRBD1 (6 bases). The CDR3 is made up of 15 amino acids. The germline gives CDR1 MNHNS, CDR2 SASEGT. Trimming left V 2 bases short and J 2 bases short, with 13 bases between. CDR3 sequence: CASSERVDSPYEQYF. CDR3 nucleotide sequence: TGTGCCAGCAGTGAACGCGTGGACAGCCCCTACGAGCAGTACTTC.

The chain is built from TRBV7-8 and TRBJ2-7; tentative D call: TRBD1 (6 bases). V was clipped by 3 bases and J by 1 base, with 13 bases between them. The germline gives CDR1 SGHVS, CDR2 FQNEAQ. The CDR3 has 15 amino acids. This CDR3 reads CASSLGRQESYEQYF. The CDR3 region has the DNA TGTGCCAGCAGCTTGGGGAGACAGGAGTCCTACGAGCAGTACTTC.

This chain uses TRBV28 with TRBJ2-3; the match to TRBD2 covers 13 bases. J lost 3 bases, V lost 10 bases, and 16 bases had no gene match. Looked up from germline, CDR1 is MDHEN and CDR2 is SYDVKM. CDR3 length equals 18 residues. CDR3 region: CATRKDLRTSGGTDTQYF. In DNA form, the CDR3 reads TGTGCCACCAGAAAAGACCTCCGGACTAGCGGGGGAACAGATACGCAGTATTTT.

V gene TRBV5-4 combines with J gene TRBJ2-5; TRBD2 matches at 11 bases. This CDR3 comprises 15 residues. V shed 4 bases, J shed 4 bases, and the junction held 6 bases outside the gene matches. Per the germline V gene, CDR1 is SGHNT and CDR2 is YYREEE (reference sequence). DNA for the CDR3: TGTGCCAGCAGCCAAGAGACTAGCGGGACAGAGACCCAGTACTTC. Translating it yields CASSQETSGTETQYF.

This clone has just a few counts. The genes are TRBV5-4 and TRBJ2-5; a weak D match, TRBD1 (7 bases). Trimming removed 4 bases at V and 1 base at J, with 11 bases between. Germline loops: CDR1 SGHNT, CDR2 YYREEE (reference sequence). This CDR3 has 14 amino acids. CDR3 nucleotides: TGTGCCAGCAGCGGGGGGACAGTCCAAGAGACCCAGTACTTC. It yields the protein CASSGGTVQETQYF.

The chain is built from TRBV28 and TRBJ1-2; 11 bases map to TRBD1. Trimming removed 7 bases from V and 5 bases from J; junction bases left unmatched: 12. CDR1 MDHEN and CDR2 SYDVKM come from the germline V gene. The CDR3 contains 16 residues. The CDR3 region is CASTQAGQGAWYGYTF. In DNA form, the CDR3 reads TGTGCCAGCACTCAAGCCGGACAGGGGGCTTGGTATGGCTACACCTTC.

This clone was found many times. The genes are TRBV7-2 and TRBJ2-2, with a tentative D call TRBD2 (8 bases). The CDR3 is 13 amino acids. Deletions cut 5 bases from V and 12 bases from J, with 16 bases between. Germline assignment: CDR1 SGHTA and CDR2 FQGNSA. The CDR3 DNA reads as TGTGCCAGCAGCCAACGGGAGGGGGCGAAGCTGTTTTTT. The encoded protein is CASSQREGAKLFF.

V and J are TRBV19 and TRBJ2-6, with no clear D. The CDR3 length is 15 residues. The germline gives CDR1 LNHDA, CDR2 SQIVND (reference sequence). Trimming stripped 7 bases from V and 0 bases from J, with 10 bases between. The CDR3 loop reads CASNLMSSGANVLTF. Here the CDR3 DNA reads TGTGCCAGTAATTTAATGAGCTCTGGGGCCAACGTCCTGACTTTC.

Only a few counts were recorded for this clone. The V gene is TRBV18, the J gene TRBJ1-5, with a tentative D call TRBD1 (5 bases). Germline-derived CDR1 and CDR2 are KGHSH and LQKENI. With 2 bases removed from V and 2 bases from J, the gap between germline ends came to 10 bases. CDR3 length equals 15 residues. CDR3 nucleotides: TGTGCCAGCTCACCAGGGGCGGATGGCAATCAGCCCCAGCATTTT. As protein: CASSPGADGNQPQHF.

This clone was counted only a few times. The chain joins TRBV29-1 to TRBJ1-2, with unresolved D. Per germline, CDR1 SQVTM and CDR2 ANQGSEA. Trimming took 5 bases from V and 4 from J, leaving 14 bases between them. The CDR3 length is 13 residues. The CDR3 loop reads CSVRLLSSYGYTF. In nucleotides, the CDR3 is TGCAGCGTTCGTCTTCTTAGTAGCTATGGCTACACCTTC. Variable domain in full (rest from reference TRBV29-1 and TRBJ1-2): SAVISQKPSRDICQRGTSLTIQCQVDSQVTMMFWYRQQPGQSLTLIATANQGSEATYESGFVIDKFPISRPNLTFSTLTVSNMSPEDSSIYLCSVRLLSSYGYTFGSGTRLTVV.

This clone was observed a handful of times. The CDR3 sequence is CASSPGQGRSGANVLTF. The CDR3, as DNA: TGCGCCAGCAGCCCGGGACAGGGAAGGTCTGGGGCCAACGTCCTGACTTTC. The chain employs TRBV5-1 and TRBJ2-6; TRBD1 matches at 9 bases. Germline-derived CDR1 and CDR2 are SGHRS and YFSETQ. This CDR3 comprises 17 residues. V shed 4 bases, J shed 1 base, and the junction held 6 bases outside the gene matches.

The rearrangement links TRBV5-1 to TRBJ1-1, with 8 positions matching TRBD1. Germline CDR1 and CDR2: SGHRS and YFSETQ. After removal of 3 bases from V and 1 base from J, the junction contained 5 bases not matched to a gene. The CDR3 has 15 amino acids. CDR3 protein: CASSSMTGANTEAFF. The CDR3 region has the DNA TGCGCCAGCAGCTCGATGACAGGGGCGAACACTGAAGCTTTCTTT. Complete variable domain (other parts from reference TRBV5-1 and TRBJ1-1): KAGVTQTPRYLIKTRGQQVTLSCSPISGHRSVSWYQQTPGQGLQFLFEYFSETQRNKGNFPGRFSGRQFSNSRSEMNVSTLELGDSALYLCASSSMTGANTEAFFGQGTRLTVV.